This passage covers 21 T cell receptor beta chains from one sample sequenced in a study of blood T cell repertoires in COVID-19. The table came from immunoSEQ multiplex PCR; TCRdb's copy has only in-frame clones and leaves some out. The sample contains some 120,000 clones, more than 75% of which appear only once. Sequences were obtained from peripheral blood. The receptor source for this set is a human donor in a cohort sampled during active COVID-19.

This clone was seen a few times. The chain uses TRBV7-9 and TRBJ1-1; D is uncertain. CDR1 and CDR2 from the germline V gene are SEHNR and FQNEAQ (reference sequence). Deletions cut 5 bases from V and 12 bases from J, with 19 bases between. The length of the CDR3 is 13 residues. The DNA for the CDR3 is TGTGCCAGCAGCCCTCGGCAGGCCGAGGGTTCTTTCTTT. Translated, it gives CASSPRQAEGSFF.

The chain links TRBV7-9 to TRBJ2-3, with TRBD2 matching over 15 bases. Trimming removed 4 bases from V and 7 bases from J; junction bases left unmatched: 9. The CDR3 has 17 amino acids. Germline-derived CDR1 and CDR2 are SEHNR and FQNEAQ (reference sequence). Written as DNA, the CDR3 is TGTGCCAGCAGCTCCAGGACTAGCGGGAGGGACCCCCATACGCAGTATTTT. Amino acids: CASSSRTSGRDPHTQYF.

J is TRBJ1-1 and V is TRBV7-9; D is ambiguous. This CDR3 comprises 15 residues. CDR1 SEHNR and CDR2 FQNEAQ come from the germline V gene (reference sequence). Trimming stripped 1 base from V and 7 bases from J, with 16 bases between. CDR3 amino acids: CASSLGAVGVVEAFF. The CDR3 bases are TGTGCCAGCAGCTTAGGGGCCGTCGGCGTAGTTGAAGCTTTCTTT.

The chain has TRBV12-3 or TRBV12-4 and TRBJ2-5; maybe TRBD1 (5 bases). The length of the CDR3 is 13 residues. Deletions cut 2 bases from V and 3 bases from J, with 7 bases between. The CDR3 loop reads CASSLNRKETQYF. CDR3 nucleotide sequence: TGTGCCAGCAGTTTAAACAGGAAAGAGACCCAGTACTTC.

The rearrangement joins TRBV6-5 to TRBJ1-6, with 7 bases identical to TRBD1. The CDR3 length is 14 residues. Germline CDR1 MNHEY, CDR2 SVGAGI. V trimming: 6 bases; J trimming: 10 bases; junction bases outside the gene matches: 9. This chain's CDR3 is CASSRGALRSPLHF. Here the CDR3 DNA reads TGTGCCAGCAGCAGGGGGGCCCTGAGGTCACCCCTCCACTTT.

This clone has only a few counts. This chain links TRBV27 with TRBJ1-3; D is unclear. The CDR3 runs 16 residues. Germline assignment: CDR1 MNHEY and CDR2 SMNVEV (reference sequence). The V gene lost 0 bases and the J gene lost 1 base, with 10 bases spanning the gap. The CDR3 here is CASSLSISGSGNTIYF. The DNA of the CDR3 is TGTGCCAGCAGTTTATCGATCTCAGGATCTGGAAACACCATATATTTT.

The chain's CDR3 is CASSLLGSSGNTIYF. DNA of the CDR3: TGTGCCAGCAGTTTATTAGGGAGCTCTGGAAACACCATATATTTT. This sequence joins TRBV28 and TRBJ1-3; D ambiguous. The germline V and J ends were trimmed by 1 base and 0 bases, with 7 bases remaining between them. The CDR3 is 15 amino acids. Germline CDR1 is MDHEN and CDR2 is SYDVKM.

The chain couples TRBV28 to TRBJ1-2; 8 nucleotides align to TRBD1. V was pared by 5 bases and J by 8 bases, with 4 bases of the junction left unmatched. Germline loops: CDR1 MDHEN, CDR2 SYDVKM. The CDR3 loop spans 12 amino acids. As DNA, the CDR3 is TGTGCCAGCAGTCTAGACAGGGGCGGCTACACCTTC. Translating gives CASSLDRGGYTF.

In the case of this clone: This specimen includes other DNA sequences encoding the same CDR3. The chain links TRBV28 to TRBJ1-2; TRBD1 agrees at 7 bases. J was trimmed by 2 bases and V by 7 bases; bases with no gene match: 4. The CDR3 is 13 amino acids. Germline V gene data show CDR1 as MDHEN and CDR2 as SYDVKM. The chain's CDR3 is CASKEGANYGYTF. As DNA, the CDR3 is TGTGCCAGCAAGGAGGGGGCGAACTATGGCTACACCTTC.

Here the CDR3 reads CASRGAGRGGSYEQYF. The CDR3 bases are TGTGCCAGCAGGGGAGCGGGGCGGGGGGGCTCCTACGAGCAGTACTTC. This chain connects TRBV2 to TRBJ2-7, with TRBD2 matching over 9 bases. Germline V gene sequence: CDR1 SNHLY, CDR2 FYNNEI. The V and J ends lost 6 bases and 0 bases, in that order; junction bases with no gene match: 9. The CDR3 is made up of 16 amino acids.

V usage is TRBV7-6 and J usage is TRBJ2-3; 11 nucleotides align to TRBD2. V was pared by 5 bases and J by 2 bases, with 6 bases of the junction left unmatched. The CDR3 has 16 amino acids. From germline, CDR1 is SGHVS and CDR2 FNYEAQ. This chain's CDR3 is CASSPGTSGYTDTQYF. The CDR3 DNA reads TGTGCCAGCAGCCCCGGGACTAGCGGTTACACAGATACGCAGTATTTT.

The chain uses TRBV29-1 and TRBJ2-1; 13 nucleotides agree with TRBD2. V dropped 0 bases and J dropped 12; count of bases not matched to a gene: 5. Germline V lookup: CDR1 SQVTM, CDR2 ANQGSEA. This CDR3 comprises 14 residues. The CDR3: CSVEEGLAGRPQFF. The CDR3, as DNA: TGCAGCGTTGAAGAGGGACTAGCGGGGAGGCCGCAGTTCTTC.

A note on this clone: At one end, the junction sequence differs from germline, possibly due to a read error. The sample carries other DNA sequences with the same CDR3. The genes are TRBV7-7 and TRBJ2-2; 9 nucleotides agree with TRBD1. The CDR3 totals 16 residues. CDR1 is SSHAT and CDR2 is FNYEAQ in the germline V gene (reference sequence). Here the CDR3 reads CASSASGTGITGELFF. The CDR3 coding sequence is TGTGCTAGCAGTGCGTCCGGGACAGGGATCACCGGGGAGCTGTTTTTT.

CDR3 in amino acids: CASSPLAVTTDTQYF. DNA for the CDR3: TGTGCCAGCAGCCCCCTAGCGGTAACTACAGATACGCAGTATTTT. V usage is TRBV7-2 and J usage is TRBJ2-3; 7 bases align to TRBD2. The CDR3 spans 15 residues. With 5 bases clipped from V and 3 bases from J, the junction kept 8 bases outside the gene matches. The V gene's germline CDR1 is SGHTA and CDR2 FQGNSA.

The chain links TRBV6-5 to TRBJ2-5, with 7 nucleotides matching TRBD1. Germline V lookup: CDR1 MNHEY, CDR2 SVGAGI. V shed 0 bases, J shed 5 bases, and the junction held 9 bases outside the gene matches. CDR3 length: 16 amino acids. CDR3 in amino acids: CASSYSATGSGETQYF. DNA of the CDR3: TGTGCCAGCAGTTACTCGGCGACAGGGTCGGGGGAGACCCAGTACTTC.

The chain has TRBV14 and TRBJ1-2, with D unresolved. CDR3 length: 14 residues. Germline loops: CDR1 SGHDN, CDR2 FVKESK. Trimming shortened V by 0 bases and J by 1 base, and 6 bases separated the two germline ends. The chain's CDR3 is CASSQEQSNYGYTF. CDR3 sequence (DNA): TGTGCCAGCAGCCAAGAACAGAGTAACTATGGCTACACCTTC.

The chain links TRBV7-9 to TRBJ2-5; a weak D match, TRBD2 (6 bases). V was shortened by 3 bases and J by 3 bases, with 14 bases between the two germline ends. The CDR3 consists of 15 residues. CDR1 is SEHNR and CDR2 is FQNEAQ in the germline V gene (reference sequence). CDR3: CASSFLKDYEETQYF. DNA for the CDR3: TGTGCCAGCAGCTTCCTGAAGGACTACGAAGAGACCCAGTACTTC.

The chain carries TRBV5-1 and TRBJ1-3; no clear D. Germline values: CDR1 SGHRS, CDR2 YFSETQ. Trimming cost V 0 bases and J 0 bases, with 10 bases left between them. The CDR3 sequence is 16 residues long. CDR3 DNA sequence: TGCGCCAGCAGCTTGGCGACGGGTTTCTCTGGAAACACCATATATTTT. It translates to CASSLATGFSGNTIYF.

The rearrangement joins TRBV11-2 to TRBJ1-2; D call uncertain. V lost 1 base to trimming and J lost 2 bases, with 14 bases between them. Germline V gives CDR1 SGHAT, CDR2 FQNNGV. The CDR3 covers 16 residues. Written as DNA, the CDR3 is TGTGCCAGCAGCTTAGGAACGTCCGGGAGAAACTATGGCTACACCTTC. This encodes CASSLGTSGRNYGYTF. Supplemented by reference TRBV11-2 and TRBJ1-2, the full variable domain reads EAGVAQSPRYKIIEKRQSVAFWCNPISGHATLYWYQQILGQGPKLLIQFQNNGVVDDSQLPKDRFSAERLKGVDSTLKIQPAKLEDSAVYLCASSLGTSGRNYGYTFGSGTRLTVV.

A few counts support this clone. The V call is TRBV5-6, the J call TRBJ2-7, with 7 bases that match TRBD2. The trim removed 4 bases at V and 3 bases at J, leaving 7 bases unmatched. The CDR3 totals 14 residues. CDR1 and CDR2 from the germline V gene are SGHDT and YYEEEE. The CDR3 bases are TGTGCCAGCAGCGCAGCGGGACTGAGCTACGAGCAGTACTTC. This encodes CASSAAGLSYEQYF.

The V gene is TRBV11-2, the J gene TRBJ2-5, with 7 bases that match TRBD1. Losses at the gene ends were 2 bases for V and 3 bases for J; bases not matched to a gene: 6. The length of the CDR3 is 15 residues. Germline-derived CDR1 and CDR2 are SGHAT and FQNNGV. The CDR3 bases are TGTGCCAGCAGCTTACATATTACAGGGGAAGAGACCCAGTACTTC. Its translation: CASSLHITGEETQYF.